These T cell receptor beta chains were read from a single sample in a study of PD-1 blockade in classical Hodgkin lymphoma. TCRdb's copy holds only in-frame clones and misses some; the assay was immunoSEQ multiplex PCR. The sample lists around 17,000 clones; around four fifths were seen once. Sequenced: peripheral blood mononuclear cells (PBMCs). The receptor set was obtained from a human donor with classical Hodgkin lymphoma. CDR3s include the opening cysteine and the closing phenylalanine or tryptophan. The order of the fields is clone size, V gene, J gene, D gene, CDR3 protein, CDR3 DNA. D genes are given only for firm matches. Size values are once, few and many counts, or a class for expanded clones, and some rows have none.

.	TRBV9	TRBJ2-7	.	CASSVGDVSYEQYF	TGTGCCAGCAGCGTAGGCGACGTCTCCTACGAGCAGTACTTC
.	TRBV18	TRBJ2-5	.	CASSPRQAPGETQYF	TGTGCCAGCTCACCAAGACAGGCCCCGGGGGAGACCCAGTACTTC
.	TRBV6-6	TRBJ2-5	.	CASSGAQGRETQYF	TGTGCCAGCAGTGGAGCACAGGGTAGGGAGACCCAGTACTTC
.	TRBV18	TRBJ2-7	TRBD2	CASSPTSNEQYF	TGTGCCAGCTCCCCGACTAGCAACGAGCAGTACTTC
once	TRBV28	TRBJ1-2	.	CASSPQNGGYTF	TGTGCCAGCAGTCCTCAGAACGGCGGCTACACCTTC
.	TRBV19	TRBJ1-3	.	CASSIPGGSTGNTIYF	TGTGCCAGTAGTATCCCTGGCGGAAGTACTGGAAACACCATATATTTT
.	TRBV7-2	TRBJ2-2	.	CASSTVNTGELFF	TGTGCCAGCAGCACAGTAAACACCGGGGAGCTGTTTTTT
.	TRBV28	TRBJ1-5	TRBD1	CASSTHGTGGDQPQHF	TGTGCCAGCAGCACCCATGGGACAGGGGGAGATCAGCCCCAGCATTTT
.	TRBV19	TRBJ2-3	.	CASRSWRDTSTDTQYF	TGTGCCAGTAGAAGCTGGCGGGACACTTCAACAGATACGCAGTATTTT
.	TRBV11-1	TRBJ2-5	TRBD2	CASSPRGLAGVGQETQYF	TGTGCCAGCAGTCCCCGGGGACTAGCGGGAGTCGGTCAAGAGACCCAGTACTTC
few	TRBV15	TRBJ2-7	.	CATSRGLKNYEQYF	TGTGCCACCAGCAGAGGATTAAAGAACTACGAGCAGTACTTC
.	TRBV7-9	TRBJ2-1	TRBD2	CASTTTSDPYNEQFF	TGTGCCAGCACCACGACTAGCGACCCATACAATGAGCAGTTCTTC
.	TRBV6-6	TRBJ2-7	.	CASGPTGLLSYEQYF	TGTGCCAGTGGCCCGACAGGTCTCCTCTCCTACGAGCAGTACTTC
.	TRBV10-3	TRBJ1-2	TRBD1	CAITPDRKTYGYTF	TGTGCCATCACCCCGGACAGGAAAACCTATGGCTACACCTTC
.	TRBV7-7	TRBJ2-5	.	CASSSGETQYF	TGTGCTAGCAGCTCCGGGGAGACCCAGTACTTC
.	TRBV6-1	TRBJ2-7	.	CASSSYTEEREYF	TGTGCCAGCAGTTCCTACACGGAAGAAAGGGAGTACTTC
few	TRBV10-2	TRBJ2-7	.	CASSQGYEQYF	TGCGCCAGCAGCCAGGGGTACGAGCAGTACTTC
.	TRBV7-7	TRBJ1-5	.	CASSLDSHGPQHF	TGTGCCAGCAGCTTAGACAGTCACGGGCCCCAGCATTTT
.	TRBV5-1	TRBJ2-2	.	CASSLLGELAPGELFF	TGCGCCAGCAGCTTGTTGGGGGAACTAGCTCCCGGGGAGCTGTTTTTT
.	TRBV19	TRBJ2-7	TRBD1	CASSRELDRGEYEQYF	TGTGCCAGTAGTCGAGAACTGGACAGGGGCGAATACGAGCAGTACTTC
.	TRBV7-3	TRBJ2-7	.	CASSLSGGTYEQYF	TGTGCCAGCAGCTTAAGTGGCGGAACCTACGAGCAGTACTTC
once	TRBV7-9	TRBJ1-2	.	CASNREGGVVNYGYTF	TGTGCCAGCAACCGAGAGGGGGGAGTCGTTAACTATGGCTACACCTTC
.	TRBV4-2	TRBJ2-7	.	CASSQGFQRTPPYEQYF	TGTGCCAGCAGCCAAGGTTTTCAGCGGACTCCTCCCTACGAGCAGTACTTC
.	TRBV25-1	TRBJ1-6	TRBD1	CASSGSGTGNSPLHF	TGTGCCAGCAGTGGATCCGGGACAGGGAATTCACCCCTCCACTTT
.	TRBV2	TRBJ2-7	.	CASTGESYEQYF	TGTGCCAGCACGGGCGAGTCCTACGAGCAGTACTTC
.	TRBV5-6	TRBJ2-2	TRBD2	CASSSGGRHTGELFF	TGTGCCAGCAGCTCGGGGGGGAGACACACCGGGGAGCTGTTTTTT
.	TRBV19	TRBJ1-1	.	CASTGGGGPTEAFF	TGTGCCAGTACCGGAGGAGGGGGACCCACTGAAGCTTTCTTT
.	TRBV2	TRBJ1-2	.	CASNYGYTF	TGTGCCAGCAACTATGGCTACACCTTC
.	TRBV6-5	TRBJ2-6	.	CASSLSGANVLTF	TGTGCCAGCAGTCTCTCTGGGGCCAACGTCCTGACTTTC
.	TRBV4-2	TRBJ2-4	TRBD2	CASSPAGGGGKNIQYF	TGTGCCAGCAGCCCGGCGGGGGGCGGGGGCAAAAACATTCAGTACTTC
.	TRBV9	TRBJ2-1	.	CASSVATGSSSYNEQFF	TGTGCCAGCAGCGTAGCTACGGGGTCGAGCTCCTACAATGAGCAGTTCTTC
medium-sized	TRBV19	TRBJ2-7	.	CASSWDIYYEQYF	TGTGCCAGTAGTTGGGACATCTACTACGAGCAGTACTTC
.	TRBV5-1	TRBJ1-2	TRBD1	CASGPGQGLSRANYGYTF	TGCGCCAGTGGGCCGGGACAGGGTTTGAGTAGGGCTAACTATGGCTACACCTTC
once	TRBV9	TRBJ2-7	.	CASSVGAGIYEQYF	TGTGCCAGCAGCGTAGGGGCAGGGATCTACGAGCAGTACTTC
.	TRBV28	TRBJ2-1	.	CASKGSLNEQFF	TGTGCCAGCAAAGGAAGTCTCAATGAGCAGTTCTTC
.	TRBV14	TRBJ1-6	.	CASSQFRESYNSPLHF	TGTGCCAGCAGCCAATTTCGGGAGAGCTATAATTCACCCCTCCACTTT
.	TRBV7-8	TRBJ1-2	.	CASSLVRQGYGYTF	TGTGCCAGCAGCTTAGTCCGGCAGGGCTATGGCTACACCTTC
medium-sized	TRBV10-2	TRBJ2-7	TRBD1	CASSEPYPQRDSSYEQYF	TGCGCCAGCAGTGAGCCGTATCCCCAACGGGACAGTTCCTACGAGCAGTACTTC
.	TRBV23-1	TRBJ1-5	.	CASSQTYSNQPQHF	TGCGCCAGCAGTCAAACTTATAGCAATCAGCCCCAGCATTTT
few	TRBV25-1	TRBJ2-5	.	CASSEPGGSTQYF	TGTGCCAGCAGTGAACCCGGAGGGTCGACCCAGTACTTC
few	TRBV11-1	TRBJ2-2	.	CASSLRRNTGELFF	TGTGCCAGCAGCTTACGGCGAAACACCGGGGAGCTGTTTTTT
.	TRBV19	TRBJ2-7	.	CASSRSETVLPDF	TGTGCCAGTAGTCGTAGCGAGACAGTTCTACCGGACTTC
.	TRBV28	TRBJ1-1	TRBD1	CASSSETGAMGEAFF	TGTGCCAGCAGTTCCGAAACAGGGGCAATGGGTGAAGCTTTCTTT
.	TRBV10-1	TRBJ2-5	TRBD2	CASSGPGLAGVETQYF	TGCGCCAGCAGTGGGCCGGGACTAGCGGGAGTAGAGACCCAGTACTTC
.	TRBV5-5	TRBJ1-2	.	CASSLDSPNYGYTF	TGTGCCAGCAGCTTGGACAGCCCTAACTATGGCTACACCTTC
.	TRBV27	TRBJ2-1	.	CASSLAGRSYNEQFF	TGTGCCAGCAGTTTAGCGGGCCGCTCCTACAATGAGCAGTTCTTC